A selection of T cell receptor beta chains follows, all from one sample in a study of cytomegalovirus exposure and HLA in healthy donors. This table comes from immunoSEQ multiplex PCR, and its TCRdb copy is limited to in-frame clones, with some not included. The table records around 70,000 clones, 75% of them present only once. The sequenced sample consisted of PBMCs. Receptors originate from a man aged 65-85 years in good health and CMV-seronegative. Both conserved end residues are part of each CDR3.

V | CDR3
TRBV7-2 | CASSTRDSSYEQYF
TRBV11-2 | CASSTARIPLAGGDNEQFF
TRBV2 | CASNPISNTEAFF
TRBV5-8 | CASAPLTYRGHGYTF
TRBV11-2 | CASSPQRQSGYEQYF
TRBV6-1 | CASSRTSYTGELFF
TRBV5-8 | CASSSGLAEPHEQYF
TRBV4-3 | CASSRESAASSYNEQFF
TRBV25-1 | CASSEQGRDNEQFF
TRBV6-6 | CASSYSDRLMETQYF
TRBV4-1 | CASSQATGLARNTDTQYF
TRBV10-1 | CASSSGGSGGSGANVLTF
TRBV2 | CASKSQGPNTEAFF
TRBV7-2 | CASSWRQGDTEAFF
TRBV4-3 | CASSQDRTAGEQYF
TRBV7-2 | CASRQTVGELFF
TRBV7-6 | CASRLSGPDTQYF
TRBV7-2 | CASSLAPGQGYGYTF